This T cell receptor beta chain was found in a study of shared clonotypes between healthy human individuals (dated by TCRdb to about 2020). In the study overall: The cohort comprised a couple of women and three men aged 18 to 49 years. Per donor, three plates each were used for CD4 naive and CD4 memory, two for CD8 naive, and one for CD8 memory. To estimate repertoire size and how much clonotype sharing occurs between individuals, the study deeply sequenced the blood TCR repertoires of five or six healthy adults. Different laboratories and diverse techniques were used to prepare libraries and sequence TCR repertoires, to increase sequencing depth and limit assay-specific biases. Per donor, leukapheresis produced somewhere between about 0.94 and 9 billion PBMCs. The research as a whole found: Naive subsets generally had larger estimated clonotype richness than memory subsets. Only blood was sampled, and tissue TCR repertoires likely differ from those in blood. Incomplete sequencing was indicated by rarefaction of sorted-subset datasets, despite the large sequencing depth. Higher generation probabilities were observed for clonotypes shared by all four sorted-subset donors than for non-shared clonotypes. About 4.5% of naive CD4, roughly 3.6% of naive CD8, about 2.5% of memory CD4, and approximately 0.4% of memory CD8 clonotypes were shared across a few donors. Because the study included a small number of donors, the genetic and exposure-history diversity represented was limited. Pairwise subsampling indicated that sequencing depth was expected to affect the degree of clonotype sharing among donors.

Using the deep immunoSEQ assay, TCR CDR3 regions were amplified from genomic DNA by multiplex PCR. Extracted genomic DNA from each cell subset was distributed evenly across all wells of several immunoSEQ 96-well plates, and each plate was treated as a replicate. For sorted subsets, around 200 ng genomic DNA, equal to tens of thousands of T cell genomes, was loaded into each replicate PCR. Purified libraries were measured with a Qubit 3.0 fluorometer, size-checked on a Bioanalyzer 2100, and measured again with the KAPA Library Quantification kit. Each immunoSEQ 96-well plate was sequenced on its own single-read 150-cycle Illumina NextSeq 550 flow cell. On the study's bioinformatics: The immunoSEQ output contained only junctional sequences without quality scores, so filtering could not match that applied to full-length reads. Sequences were annotated with PyIR, a Python wrapper for IgBLAST v1.9, and V/J genes and CDR3 were assigned using IMGT germline references. Reads with weak V/J assignments (E-value above 1e-6), missing CDR3, stop codons, out-of-frame junctions, or ambiguous translated residues were removed. V3J clonotypes were defined by identical inferred V gene, J gene, and CDR3 amino acid sequence. Percentage overlap between repertoires was calculated by dividing the number of shared unique clonotypes by the size of the smaller repertoire. RTK rarefaction, the Chao1 estimator, and Recon v2.1 estimates of unobserved clonotypes were used to assess repertoire richness. Generation probabilities were computed with OLGA for all TCRbeta clonotypes obtained by the gDNA method from a handful of donors. TCRdb took over this immuneACCESS table, retaining in-frame rearrangements with V and J assigned. Such tables are incomplete; in checked studies, under half of the missing clones stem from an unresolved V gene, and the remainder is unexplained. V and J calls and clone size are those listed in that table; D and trimming were worked out from the DNA. The sample table lists roughly 1 million clones, around three quarters of them with a count of one. The top ten clones comprise roughly 0.56% of the sample.

On this clone itself: Its antigen remains undetermined. This may be a read error: a much more frequent sequence differs by one nucleotide. Different DNA sequences within this sample yield the same CDR3.

Relative to germline, V is missing 6 bases and J is missing 1 base, with 1 base of the junction outside any gene match. CDR1 and CDR2, per the germline V gene, are SNHLY and FYNNEI. Taken from cysteine to phenylalanine, the CDR3 has 14 residues. Only CDR3 DNA remains: 42 bases, in frame from the first base. Donors were healthy HIV-negative adults with no recently reported acute infections or vaccinations. Every donor was a Caucasian adult residing in Nashville, Tennessee, USA. CD4+ T cells were enriched by magnetic negative selection, after which naive cells were positively selected on CD45RA and the negative fraction was taken as the memory subset. Blood was collected by leukapheresis, and PBMCs were isolated by Ficoll-Histopaque density gradient centrifugation and then cryopreserved in liquid nitrogen vapor phase. Analytical flow cytometry was used to check the purity and quantity of each magnetically sorted T cell population. Each sorted fraction had its genomic DNA isolated and then quantified by UV absorbance on a Nanodrop 2000c.

The source is a young man in good health. Some clones in this sample may be carry-over from other donors' samples. The sequencing input was memory CD4+ T cells from PBMCs. In light of the paper, this sample's cell subset or site label describes: CD45RA-negative fraction. The chain is assembled from TRBV2 and TRBJ2-3, with 10 middle bases fitting TRBD2. The DNA sequence reads TGTGCCAGCAGCGGGACTAGCGGCACAGATACGCAGTATTTT. The encoded protein is CASSGTSGTDTQYF. With the portions outside the CDR3 filled from the reference TRBV2 and TRBJ2-3 genes, the complete variable region becomes EPEVTQTPSHQVTQMGQEVILRCVPISNHLYFYWYRQILGQKVEFLVSFYNNEISEKSEIFDDQFSVERPDGSNFTLKIRSTKLEDSAMYFCASSGTSGTDTQYFGPGTRLTVL.